Below, one TCR beta chain is given with its context. The data were obtained in a study of blood T cell repertoires in COVID-19. In the study overall: Sites across the United States, Italy and Spain contributed samples from acute and convalescent COVID-19. T cells, B-cell-depleted T cells, or PBMCs supplied cDNA or gDNA.

The protocol was immunoSEQ multiplex PCR, while the TCRdb copy is restricted to in-frame clones and leaves out a portion. The sample holds some 190,000 clones; about four fifths are singletons and the top ten take 5.1%. The CDR3 covers 16 residues. The receptor's source is a woman aged 70-85 years with active or convalescent COVID-19. Input material: peripheral blood. The chain uses TRBV21-1 and TRBJ2-1; the table's TRBD2 call for D was not verified on the DNA. TRBV21-1 is tagged as a pseudogene. The CDR3 sequence: CASSNPPRDFYNEQFF. DNA for the CDR3: TGTGCCAGCAGCAACCCCCCGCGCGACTTCTACAATGAGCAGTTCTTC.